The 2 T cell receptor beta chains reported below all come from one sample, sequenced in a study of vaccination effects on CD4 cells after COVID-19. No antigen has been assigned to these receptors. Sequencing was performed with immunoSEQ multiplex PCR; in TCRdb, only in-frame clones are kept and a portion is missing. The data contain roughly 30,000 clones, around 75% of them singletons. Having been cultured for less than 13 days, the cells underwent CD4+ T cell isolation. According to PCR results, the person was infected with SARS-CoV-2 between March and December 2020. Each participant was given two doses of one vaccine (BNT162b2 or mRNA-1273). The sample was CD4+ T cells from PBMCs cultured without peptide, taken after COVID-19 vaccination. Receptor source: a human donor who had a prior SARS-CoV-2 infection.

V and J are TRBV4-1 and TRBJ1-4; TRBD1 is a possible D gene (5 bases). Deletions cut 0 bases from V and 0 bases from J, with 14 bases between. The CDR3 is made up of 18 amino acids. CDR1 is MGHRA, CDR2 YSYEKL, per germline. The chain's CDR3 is CASSQDWGGVATNEKLFF. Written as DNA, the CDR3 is TGCGCCAGCAGCCAAGATTGGGGAGGGGTTGCAACTAATGAAAAACTGTTTTTT.

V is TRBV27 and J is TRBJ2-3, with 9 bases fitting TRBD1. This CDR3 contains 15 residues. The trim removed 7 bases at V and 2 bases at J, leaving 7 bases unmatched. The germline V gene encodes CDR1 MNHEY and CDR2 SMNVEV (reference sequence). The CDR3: CASTPDRGDTDTQYF. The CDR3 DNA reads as TGTGCCAGCACCCCGGACAGGGGAGACACAGATACGCAGTATTTT.